The clone carrying this T cell receptor beta chain was detected many times. This library used roughly 370 ng RNA and molecular barcoded adaptors spanning alpha/delta and beta/gamma chains. Each CDR3 protein gets one entry after TCRdb re-called the reads with MiXCR. Of about 130,000 distinct CDR3 sequences in the sample, about an eighth were seen once. The source of the sample is a study of read filtering for tumor transcriptome and immune sequencing. Germline CDR1 and CDR2: DFQATT and SNEGSKA (reference sequence). V lost 3 bases, J lost 0 bases, and 19 bases lay in between. The CDR3 has 17 amino acids.

V and J are TRBV20-1 and TRBJ2-3, with a possible D match to TRBD2 (5 bases). The receptor's source is a donor at least 40 years old with multiple myeloma. The sequenced material came from a population of CD138-negative cells sorted from bone marrow. For the CDR3, the DNA is TGCAGTGCTAGGGTGTTCGTCAGCGGACCTAGCACAGATACGCAGTATTTT. It translates to CSARVFVSGPSTDTQYF.